The entry below describes one T cell receptor beta chain. Study processing details: Amplification of reference gene primers provided the estimated nucleated cell counts. Sequenced by immunoSEQ multiplex PCR; TCRdb stores in-frame clones only, minus some. V and J calls and clone size are given by that table; D and trimming were obtained from the DNA. The sample holds roughly 280,000 clones, roughly 90% seen once. These data originate in a study of blood T cell repertoires in COVID-19. Study information: Sites in the United States, Italy and Spain provided acute and convalescent COVID-19 samples. From T cells, B-cell-depleted T cells, or PBMCs came the material, which was cDNA or gDNA.

Germline values: CDR1 SGHRS, CDR2 YFSETQ. Trimming removed 0 bases at V and 2 bases at J, with 9 bases between. This CDR3 region has 15 residues. For recovered donors of Cohort 3, there were two negative PCRs, clearance, or symptom resolution. Source material: PBMCs or T cells enriched from blood (not recorded which). The receptor's source is a woman in her forties or fifties who had recovered from COVID-19. The gene calls are TRBV5-1 and TRBJ1-3, with D possibly TRBD1 on 5 matching bases. The DNA for the CDR3 is TGCGCCAGCAGCTTGGTTTCGGGGGCTGGAAACACCATATATTTT. It specifies CASSLVSGAGNTIYF.